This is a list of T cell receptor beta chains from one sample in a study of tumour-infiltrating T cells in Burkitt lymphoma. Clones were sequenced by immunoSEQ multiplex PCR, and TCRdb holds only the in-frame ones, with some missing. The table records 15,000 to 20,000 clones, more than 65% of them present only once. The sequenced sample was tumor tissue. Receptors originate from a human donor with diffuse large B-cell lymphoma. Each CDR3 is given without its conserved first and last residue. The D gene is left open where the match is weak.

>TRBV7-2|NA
ASSLAEVQGGTQY
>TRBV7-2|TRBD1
ASSTYRGANTEAF
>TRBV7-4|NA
ASTRRTSLPNTEAF
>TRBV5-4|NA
ASSPGPANTEAF
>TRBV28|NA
ASSLIGGANYGYT
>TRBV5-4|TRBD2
ASSLSGRAYEQY
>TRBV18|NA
TSSPEGGNQPQH
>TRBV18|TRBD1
ASSPGTGVQETQY
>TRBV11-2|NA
ASSFSAMNTEAF
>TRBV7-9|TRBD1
ASSSDRGNTGELF
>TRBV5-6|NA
ASSFPRTDQLF
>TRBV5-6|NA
ASSLRGTEAF
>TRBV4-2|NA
ASSPDGWSEANVLT
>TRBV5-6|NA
ASSLMTVNTEAF
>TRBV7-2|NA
ASSLESGNQPQH
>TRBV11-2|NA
ASRGTLTGELF
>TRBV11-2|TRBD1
ASSLRTGGMNTEAF
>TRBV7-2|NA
ASSLAPLQSGNTIY
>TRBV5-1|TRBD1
ASSNFGSLTGAGANVLT
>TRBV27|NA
ASSFADSYEQY
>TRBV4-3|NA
ASSQAVGTIKNIQY
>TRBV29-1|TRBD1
SVEKTGGYGYT
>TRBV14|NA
ASSQNKGRFNEQY
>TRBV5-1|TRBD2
ASSFGLANTGELF
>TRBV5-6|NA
ASSLVGGPTEAF
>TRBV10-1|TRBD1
ASSDGTGATDTQY
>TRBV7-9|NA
ASSLVGPPPNEKLF
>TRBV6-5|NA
ASSSPETYEQY
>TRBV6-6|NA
ASSDTYEQY
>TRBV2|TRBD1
AIFLRDRGTEAF
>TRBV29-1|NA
SVRGAGGYTEAF
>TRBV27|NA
ASRQNTEAF
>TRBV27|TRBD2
ASSTTSGGSYNEQF
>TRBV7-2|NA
ASSLGGDAYEQY
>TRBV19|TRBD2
ASTRGTSGAYEQY
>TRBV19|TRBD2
ASRGGGVHNEQF
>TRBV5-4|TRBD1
ASSAGQGFDTGELF
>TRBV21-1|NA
ASSKGAGGDQPQH
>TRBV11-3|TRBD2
ASSLQGGTSSYNEQF